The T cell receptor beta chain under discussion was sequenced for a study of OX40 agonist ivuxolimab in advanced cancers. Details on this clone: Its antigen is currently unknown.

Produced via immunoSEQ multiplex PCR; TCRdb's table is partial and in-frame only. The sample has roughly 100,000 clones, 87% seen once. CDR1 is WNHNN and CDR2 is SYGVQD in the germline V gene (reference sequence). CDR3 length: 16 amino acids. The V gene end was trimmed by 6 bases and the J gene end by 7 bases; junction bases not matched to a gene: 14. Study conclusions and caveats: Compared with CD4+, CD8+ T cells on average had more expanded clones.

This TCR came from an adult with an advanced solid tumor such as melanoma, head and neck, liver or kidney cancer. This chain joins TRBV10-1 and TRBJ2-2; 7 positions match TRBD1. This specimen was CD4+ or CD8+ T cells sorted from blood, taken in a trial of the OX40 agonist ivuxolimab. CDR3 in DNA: TGCGCCAGCAGCGTTACAGGGGCGGCGAGGGTCGGGGAGCTGTTTTTT. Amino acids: CASSVTGAARVGELFF.